The 10 T cell receptor beta chains listed next were all sequenced from one sample in a study of blood T cell repertoires in COVID-19. TCRdb's copy holds only in-frame clones and misses some; the assay was immunoSEQ multiplex PCR. The sample shows fewer than 250,000 clones, roughly 86% of them seen only once. Material: peripheral blood. Every receptor here comes from a man aged 50-60 years with acute or convalescent COVID-19.

The chain joins TRBV10-3 to TRBJ2-3; TRBD2 matches at 8 bases. This CDR3 has 15 amino acids. CDR1 and CDR2 from the germline V gene are ENHRY and SYGVKD. V was clipped by 10 bases and J by 1 base; unmatched bases: 10. The CDR3 reads CATTASGGGTDTQYF. The CDR3, as DNA: TGTGCCACAACGGCCAGCGGGGGAGGCACAGATACGCAGTATTTT.

This chain joins TRBV18 and TRBJ2-7; the D is unclear. Trimming cost V 2 bases and J 5 bases, with 7 bases left between them. This CDR3 spans 12 amino acids. From germline, CDR1 is KGHSH and CDR2 LQKENI. Here the CDR3 reads CASSPVRDEQYF. The CDR3, as DNA: TGTGCCAGCTCACCAGTACGGGACGAGCAGTACTTC.

In this sample, this clone turned up once. The CDR3 DNA sequence: TGTGCCAGCAGCTTGGGGCGGCGTAGCAATCAGCCCCAGCATTTT. Its protein is CASSLGRRSNQPQHF. The gene calls are TRBV5-5 and TRBJ1-5; D remains unclear. The CDR3 loop spans 15 amino acids. Trimming took off 0 bases at V and 0 bases at J, with 7 bases between the two ends. CDR1 is SGHKS, CDR2 YYEKEE, per germline (reference sequence).

The chain links TRBV7-3 to TRBJ2-1; 10 nucleotides agree with TRBD2. The CDR3 is made up of 16 amino acids. V dropped 5 bases and J dropped 9; count of bases not matched to a gene: 13. Germline CDR1 and CDR2: SGHTA and FQGTGA. The CDR3: CASSRTLAGARGEQFF. As DNA, the CDR3 is TGTGCCAGCAGCCGCACCCTAGCGGGAGCCCGGGGTGAGCAGTTCTTC.

The chain employs TRBV15 and TRBJ2-5, with D possibly being TRBD1 (6 bases). V lost 3 bases, J lost 3 bases, and 14 bases lay in between. This CDR3 spans 15 amino acids. The V gene's germline CDR1 is LNHNV and CDR2 YYDKDF (reference sequence). CDR3 DNA sequence: TGTGCCACCAGCAGCATACTGGACAGTGAAGAGACCCAGTACTTC. Its translation: CATSSILDSEETQYF.

The chain links TRBV4-1 to TRBJ2-2; 8 nucleotides line up with TRBD1. Germline-derived CDR1 and CDR2 are MGHRA and YSYEKL. V dropped 4 bases and J dropped 9; count of bases not matched to a gene: 7. The CDR3 extends over 14 amino acids. DNA of the CDR3: TGCGCCAGCAGCCCCGGGACAGGCCCCCGGGAGCTGTTTTTT. Its protein is CASSPGTGPRELFF.

The V and J genes are TRBV19 and TRBJ1-2; no clear D. Per the germline V gene, CDR1 is LNHDA and CDR2 is SQIVND (reference sequence). V was shortened by 7 bases and J by 1 base, with 10 bases between the two germline ends. This CDR3 spans 13 amino acids. Here the CDR3 DNA reads TGTGCCAGTACCCCCACAGTTAACTATGGCTACACCTTC. It yields the protein CASTPTVNYGYTF.

The chain joins TRBV6-5 to TRBJ1-2; maybe TRBD1 (5 bases). V lost 5 bases, J lost 4 bases, and 11 bases lay in between. Germline V gives CDR1 MNHEY, CDR2 SVGAGI. CDR3 length: 13 residues. This CDR3 reads CASSQGPIYGYTF. For the CDR3, the DNA is TGTGCCAGCAGTCAGGGCCCCATCTATGGCTACACCTTC.

The chain employs TRBV21-1 and TRBJ1-2; no DNA check was done on the table's D call, TRBD1. TRBV21-1 is labeled a pseudogene. The CDR3 loop spans 15 amino acids. CDR3 residues: CASSKEGGAFYGYTF. The CDR3, as DNA: TGTGCCAGCAGCAAAGAAGGGGGCGCTTTCTATGGCTACACCTTC.

The chain uses TRBV15 and TRBJ1-1; no reliable D call. Per the germline V gene, CDR1 is LNHNV and CDR2 is YYDKDF (reference sequence). This CDR3 comprises 12 residues. V shed 0 bases and J shed 10 bases, with 9 bases lying between them. Written as DNA, the CDR3 is TGTGCCACCAGCAGAGATTCCGGGGTAGCTTTCTTT. Its translation: CATSRDSGVAFF.